The rows below give T cell receptor beta chains drawn from one sample of a study of T cells and Merkel cell carcinoma outcomes. Assay used: immunoSEQ multiplex PCR; TCRdb lists only in-frame clones, some missing. Of over 15,000 clones listed, 87% are singletons. The specimen sequenced was tumor tissue from Merkel cell carcinoma. All receptors derive from a human donor with Merkel cell carcinoma. CDR3s include the opening cysteine and the closing phenylalanine or tryptophan. D genes are given only for firm matches.

d_gene: TRBD2
v_gene: TRBV5-1
j_gene: TRBJ2-5
len: 16
CDR3aa: CASSISGGAQVETQYF
CDR3nt: TGCGCCAGCAGCATAAGCGGGGGGGCTCAAGTGGAGACCCAGTACTTC

d_gene: .
v_gene: TRBV18
j_gene: TRBJ1-5
len: 12
CDR3aa: CASSPGDQPQHF
CDR3nt: TGTGCCAGCTCACCAGGAGATCAGCCCCAGCATTTT

d_gene: .
v_gene: TRBV7-2
j_gene: TRBJ2-1
len: 14
CDR3aa: CASSLGLANNEQFF
CDR3nt: TGTGCCAGCAGCTTAGGGCTAGCGAACAATGAGCAGTTCTTC

d_gene: .
v_gene: TRBV7-3
j_gene: TRBJ2-3
len: 15
CDR3aa: CASSLQGFDTDTQYF
CDR3nt: TGTGCCAGCAGCTTACAGGGGTTCGACACAGATACGCAGTATTTT

d_gene: .
v_gene: TRBV18
j_gene: TRBJ1-3
len: 16
CDR3aa: CASSPLLVLSGNTIYF
CDR3nt: TGTGCCAGCTCACCATTGCTGGTGCTCTCTGGAAACACCATATATTTT

d_gene: .
v_gene: TRBV19
j_gene: TRBJ2-1
len: 13
CDR3aa: CTSSIGGYNEQFF
CDR3nt: TGTACCAGTAGTATAGGGGGCTACAATGAGCAGTTCTTC

d_gene: TRBD2
v_gene: TRBV28
j_gene: TRBJ2-3
len: 17
CDR3aa: CASSKGVAGDSTDTQYF
CDR3nt: TGTGCCAGCAGTAAGGGGGTAGCGGGAGACAGCACAGATACGCAGTATTTT

d_gene: .
v_gene: TRBV7-2
j_gene: TRBJ2-1
len: 15
CDR3aa: CASSLGGRSYNEQFF
CDR3nt: TGTGCCAGCAGCTTAGGTGGGAGGTCCTACAATGAGCAGTTCTTC

d_gene: .
v_gene: TRBV2
j_gene: TRBJ1-5
len: 16
CDR3aa: CASAMGVGTLGQPQHF
CDR3nt: TGTGCCAGCGCGATGGGCGTGGGGACATTGGGTCAGCCCCAGCATTTT

d_gene: TRBD1
v_gene: TRBV4-1
j_gene: TRBJ1-5
len: 15
CDR3aa: CASSQEGQLSQPQHF
CDR3nt: TGCGCCAGCAGCCAAGAGGGACAGCTTAGCCAGCCCCAGCATTTT

d_gene: .
v_gene: TRBV30
j_gene: TRBJ1-1
len: 15
CDR3aa: CACSPGQGMNTEAFF
CDR3nt: TGTGCCTGCTCCCCCGGGCAGGGGATGAACACTGAAGCTTTCTTT

d_gene: TRBD1
v_gene: TRBV5-1
j_gene: TRBJ2-1
len: 13
CDR3aa: CASSSTGGNEQFF
CDR3nt: TGCGCCAGCAGCTCGACAGGGGGCAATGAGCAGTTCTTC

d_gene: .
v_gene: TRBV28
j_gene: TRBJ1-1
len: 13
CDR3aa: CASSTVRGFEAFF
CDR3nt: TGTGCCAGCAGCACCGTTCGGGGCTTTGAAGCTTTCTTT

d_gene: TRBD1
v_gene: TRBV5-1
j_gene: TRBJ1-3
len: 14
CDR3aa: CASSWDSSGNTIYF
CDR3nt: TGCGCCAGCAGCTGGGACAGCTCTGGAAACACCATATATTTT

d_gene: .
v_gene: TRBV7-2
j_gene: TRBJ1-1
len: 11
CDR3aa: CASSLALEACF
CDR3nt: TGTGCCAGCAGCTTAGCCCTAGAAGCTTGCTTT

d_gene: .
v_gene: TRBV5-1
j_gene: TRBJ1-3
len: 15
CDR3aa: CASSSTGNSGNTIYF
CDR3nt: TGCGCCAGCAGCTCAACAGGGAACTCTGGAAACACCATATATTTT

d_gene: TRBD1
v_gene: TRBV9
j_gene: TRBJ1-2
len: 17
CDR3aa: CASSGTGTGGLNYGYTF
CDR3nt: TGTGCCAGCAGTGGGACCGGGACAGGGGGCCTAAACTATGGCTACACCTTC

d_gene: TRBD2
v_gene: TRBV30
j_gene: TRBJ2-7
len: 13
CDR3aa: CAWSVSGTSEQYF
CDR3nt: TGTGCCTGGAGCGTTAGCGGGACCTCCGAGCAGTACTTC

d_gene: .
v_gene: TRBV5-5
j_gene: TRBJ2-7
len: 12
CDR3aa: CASSPTAYEQYF
CDR3nt: TGTGCCAGCAGCCCGACAGCCTACGAGCAGTACTTC

d_gene: .
v_gene: TRBV20-1
j_gene: TRBJ1-1
len: 11
CDR3aa: CSAHSLWGAFF
CDR3nt: TGCAGTGCCCACTCCCTATGGGGAGCTTTCTTT

d_gene: .
v_gene: TRBV9
j_gene: TRBJ2-1
len: 16
CDR3aa: CASSVAGRVAYNEQFF
CDR3nt: TGTGCCAGCAGCGTAGCAGGAAGGGTGGCATACAATGAGCAGTTCTTC

d_gene: .
v_gene: TRBV9
j_gene: TRBJ2-3
len: 15
CDR3aa: CASSVVGGVTDTQYF
CDR3nt: TGTGCCAGCAGCGTAGTCGGGGGAGTGACAGATACGCAGTATTTT

d_gene: .
v_gene: TRBV30
j_gene: TRBJ2-7
len: 13
CDR3aa: CAWSRGTPYEQYF
CDR3nt: TGTGCCTGGAGTCGAGGGACCCCCTACGAGCAGTACTTC

d_gene: TRBD1
v_gene: TRBV15
j_gene: TRBJ1-2
len: 16
CDR3aa: CATSGPTGGANYGYTF
CDR3nt: TGTGCCACCAGCGGACCGACAGGGGGGGCCAACTATGGCTACACCTTC

d_gene: .
v_gene: TRBV11-3
j_gene: TRBJ2-7
len: 12
CDR3aa: CASSPRCYEQYF
CDR3nt: TGTGCCAGCAGCCCCCGTTGCTACGAGCAGTACTTC

d_gene: TRBD1
v_gene: TRBV6-6
j_gene: TRBJ2-5
len: 14
CDR3aa: CASSGSGQAETQYF
CDR3nt: TGTGCCAGCAGTGGATCGGGACAGGCAGAGACCCAGTACTTC

d_gene: .
v_gene: TRBV28
j_gene: TRBJ1-5
len: 15
CDR3aa: CASSTPVTGGQPQHF
CDR3nt: TGTGCCAGCAGTACACCCGTAACTGGGGGTCAGCCCCAGCATTTT

d_gene: TRBD1
v_gene: TRBV6-1
j_gene: TRBJ1-3
len: 16
CDR3aa: CASSKGTGWSGNTIYF
CDR3nt: TGTGCCAGCAGTAAAGGGACAGGGTGGTCTGGAAACACCATATATTTT

d_gene: .
v_gene: TRBV7-9
j_gene: TRBJ2-1
len: 13
CDR3aa: CASSPGGPGEQFF
CDR3nt: TGTGCCAGCAGCCCTGGGGGCCCCGGGGAGCAGTTCTTC

d_gene: .
v_gene: TRBV2
j_gene: TRBJ1-4
len: 15
CDR3aa: CASSVVGSTNEKLFF
CDR3nt: TGTGCCAGCAGTGTTGTAGGATCAACTAATGAAAAACTGTTTTTT

d_gene: .
v_gene: TRBV6-5
j_gene: TRBJ1-5
len: 14
CDR3aa: CASSLTGFNQPQHF
CDR3nt: TGTGCCAGCAGTCTAACAGGCTTCAATCAGCCCCAGCATTTT